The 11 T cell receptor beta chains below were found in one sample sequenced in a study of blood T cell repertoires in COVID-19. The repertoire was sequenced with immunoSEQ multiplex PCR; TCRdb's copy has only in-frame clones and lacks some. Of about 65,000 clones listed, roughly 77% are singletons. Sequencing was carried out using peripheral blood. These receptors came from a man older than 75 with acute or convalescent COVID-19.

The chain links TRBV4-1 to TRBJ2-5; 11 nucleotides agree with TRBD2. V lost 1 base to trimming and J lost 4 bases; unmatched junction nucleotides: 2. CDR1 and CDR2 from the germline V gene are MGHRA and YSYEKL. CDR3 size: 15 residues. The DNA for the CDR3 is TGCGCCAGCAGCCAAGTAGCGGGGGGGCTAGAGACCCAGTACTTC. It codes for CASSQVAGGLETQYF.

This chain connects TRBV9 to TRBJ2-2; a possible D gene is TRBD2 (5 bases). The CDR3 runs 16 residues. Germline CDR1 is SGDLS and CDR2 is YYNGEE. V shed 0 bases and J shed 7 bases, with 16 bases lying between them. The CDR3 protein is CASSVATRDPNGELFF. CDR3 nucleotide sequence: TGTGCCAGCAGCGTAGCTACGAGGGATCCGAACGGGGAGCTGTTTTTT.

The CDR3 coding sequence is TGCGCCAGCAGCTCGGGACTAGCGGGGGGAGATACGCAGTATTTT. Encoded protein: CASSSGLAGGDTQYF. V usage is TRBV5-1 and J usage is TRBJ2-3, with 15 bases identical to TRBD2. The CDR3 totals 15 residues. Germline assignment: CDR1 SGHRS and CDR2 YFSETQ. V was pared by 3 bases and J by 5 bases, with 1 base of the junction left unmatched.

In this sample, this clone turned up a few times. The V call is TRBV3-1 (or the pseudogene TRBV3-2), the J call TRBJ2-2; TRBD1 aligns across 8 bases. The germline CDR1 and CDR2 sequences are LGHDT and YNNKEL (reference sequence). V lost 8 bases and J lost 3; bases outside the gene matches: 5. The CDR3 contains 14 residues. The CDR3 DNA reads TGTGCCAGCCTAGACAGGGGATACACCGGGGAGCTGTTTTTT. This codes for CASLDRGYTGELFF.

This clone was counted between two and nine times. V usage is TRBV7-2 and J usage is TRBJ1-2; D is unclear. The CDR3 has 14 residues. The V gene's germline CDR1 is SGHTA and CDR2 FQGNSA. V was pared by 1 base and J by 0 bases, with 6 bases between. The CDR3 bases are TGTGCCAGCAGCTTAGGCAGGACTAACTATGGCTACACCTTC. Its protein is CASSLGRTNYGYTF.

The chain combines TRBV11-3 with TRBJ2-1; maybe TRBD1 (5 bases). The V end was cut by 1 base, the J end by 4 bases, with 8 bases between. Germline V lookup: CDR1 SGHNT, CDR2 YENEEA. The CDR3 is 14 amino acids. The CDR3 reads CASSLGAGYNEQFF. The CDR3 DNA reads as TGTGCCAGCAGCTTAGGTGCAGGGTACAATGAGCAGTTCTTC.

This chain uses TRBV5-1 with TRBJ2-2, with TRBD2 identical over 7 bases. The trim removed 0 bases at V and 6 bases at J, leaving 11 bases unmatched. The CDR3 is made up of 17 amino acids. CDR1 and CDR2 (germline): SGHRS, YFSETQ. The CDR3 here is CASSLDLWGGSPGELFF. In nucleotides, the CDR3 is TGCGCCAGCAGCTTGGATTTGTGGGGGGGGTCCCCCGGGGAGCTGTTTTTT.

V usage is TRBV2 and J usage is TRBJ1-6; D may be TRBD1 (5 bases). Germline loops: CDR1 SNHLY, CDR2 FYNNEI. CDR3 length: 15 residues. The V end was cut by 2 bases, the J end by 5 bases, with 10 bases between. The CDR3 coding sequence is TGTGCCAGCAGTGAATACCAGGGTGATAATTCACCCCTCCACTTT. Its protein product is CASSEYQGDNSPLHF.

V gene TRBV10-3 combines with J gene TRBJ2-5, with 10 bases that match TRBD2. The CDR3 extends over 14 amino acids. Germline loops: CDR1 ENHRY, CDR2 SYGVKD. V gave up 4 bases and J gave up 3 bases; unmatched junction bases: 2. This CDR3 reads CAISAAGGEETQYF. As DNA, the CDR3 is TGTGCCATCAGTGCAGCGGGGGGGGAAGAGACCCAGTACTTC.

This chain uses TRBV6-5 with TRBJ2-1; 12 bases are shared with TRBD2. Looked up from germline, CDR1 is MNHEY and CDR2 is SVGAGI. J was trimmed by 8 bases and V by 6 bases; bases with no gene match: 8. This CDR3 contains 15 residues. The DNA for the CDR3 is TGTGCCAGCAGACCCGCTAGCGGGGGGGCGGATGAGCAGTTCTTC. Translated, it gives CASRPASGGADEQFF.

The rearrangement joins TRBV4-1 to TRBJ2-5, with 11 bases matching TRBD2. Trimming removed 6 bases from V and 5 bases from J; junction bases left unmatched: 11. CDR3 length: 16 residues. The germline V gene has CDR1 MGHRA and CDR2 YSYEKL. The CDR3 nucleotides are TGCGCCAGCAGATCTCTTAGCGGGGGGGCGTTGGAGACCCAGTACTTC. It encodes CASRSLSGGALETQYF.